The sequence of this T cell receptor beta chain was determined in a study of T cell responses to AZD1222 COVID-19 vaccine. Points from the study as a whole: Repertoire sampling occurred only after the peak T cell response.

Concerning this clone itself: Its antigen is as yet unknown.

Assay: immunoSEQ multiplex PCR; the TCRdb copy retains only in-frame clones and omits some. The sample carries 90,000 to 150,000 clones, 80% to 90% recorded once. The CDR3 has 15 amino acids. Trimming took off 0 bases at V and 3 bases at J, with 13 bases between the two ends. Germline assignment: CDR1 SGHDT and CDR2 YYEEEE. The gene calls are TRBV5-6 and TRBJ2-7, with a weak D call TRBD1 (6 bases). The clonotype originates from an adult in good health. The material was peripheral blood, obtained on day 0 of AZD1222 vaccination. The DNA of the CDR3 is TGTGCCAGCAGCTTGGGGTGGACAGAAGGCTACGAGCAGTACTTC. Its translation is CASSLGWTEGYEQYF.